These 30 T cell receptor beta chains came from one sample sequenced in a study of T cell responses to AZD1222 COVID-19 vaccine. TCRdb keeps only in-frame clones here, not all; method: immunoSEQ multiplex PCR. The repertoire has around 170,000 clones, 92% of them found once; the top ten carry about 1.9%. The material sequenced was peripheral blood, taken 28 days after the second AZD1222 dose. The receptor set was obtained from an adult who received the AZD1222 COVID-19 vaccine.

The CDR3 DNA sequence: TGTGCCAGCAGCCGGGATTTCCCGGCGTACGAGCAGTACTTC. It is translated as CASSRDFPAYEQYF. V usage is TRBV5-4 and J usage is TRBJ2-7; a possible D gene is TRBD2 (5 bases). The CDR3 extends over 14 amino acids. V was clipped by 4 bases and J by 4 bases, with 15 bases between them. From germline, CDR1 is SGHNT and CDR2 YYREEE (reference sequence).

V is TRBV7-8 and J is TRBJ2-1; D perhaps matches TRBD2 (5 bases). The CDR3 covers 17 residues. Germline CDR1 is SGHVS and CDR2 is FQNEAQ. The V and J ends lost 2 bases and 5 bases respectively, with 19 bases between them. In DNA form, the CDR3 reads TGTGCCAGCAGCTTAACGAGTCTGGCCACAGCGGACAATGAGCAGTTCTTC. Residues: CASSLTSLATADNEQFF.

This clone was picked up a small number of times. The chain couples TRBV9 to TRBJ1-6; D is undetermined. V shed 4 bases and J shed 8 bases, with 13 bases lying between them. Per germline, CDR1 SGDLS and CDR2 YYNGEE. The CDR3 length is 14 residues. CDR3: CASSPQEAYSPLHF. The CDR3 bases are TGTGCCAGCAGCCCTCAGGAGGCTTATTCACCCCTCCACTTT.

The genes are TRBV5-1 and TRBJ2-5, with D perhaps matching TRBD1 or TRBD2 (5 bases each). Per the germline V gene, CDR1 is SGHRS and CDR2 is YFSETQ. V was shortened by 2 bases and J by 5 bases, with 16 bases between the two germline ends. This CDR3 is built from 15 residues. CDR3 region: CASSLGTALRETQYF. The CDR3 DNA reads TGCGCCAGCAGCTTAGGGACGGCGCTTCGGGAGACCCAGTACTTC.

The CDR3 sequence: CASIWGGINEAFF. Written as DNA, the CDR3 is TGTGCCAGCATCTGGGGCGGGATTAATGAAGCTTTCTTT. The chain combines TRBV12-3 or TRBV12-4 with TRBJ1-1; D is perhaps TRBD1 (5 bases). V was cut by 7 bases and J by 7 bases, with 16 bases left in between. CDR3 length: 13 amino acids.

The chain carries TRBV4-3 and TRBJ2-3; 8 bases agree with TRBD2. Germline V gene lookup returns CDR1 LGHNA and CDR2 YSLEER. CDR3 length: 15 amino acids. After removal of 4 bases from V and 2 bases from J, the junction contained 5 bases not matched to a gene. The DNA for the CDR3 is TGCGCCAGCAGCCCGAGGACTAGCTCCACAGATACGCAGTATTTT. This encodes CASSPRTSSTDTQYF.

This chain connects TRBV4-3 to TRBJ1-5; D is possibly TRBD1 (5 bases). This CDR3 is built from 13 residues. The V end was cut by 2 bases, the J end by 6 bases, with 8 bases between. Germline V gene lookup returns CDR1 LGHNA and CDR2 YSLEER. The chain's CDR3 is CASSQMRGQPQHF. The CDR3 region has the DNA TGCGCCAGCAGCCAAATGAGGGGTCAGCCCCAGCATTTT.

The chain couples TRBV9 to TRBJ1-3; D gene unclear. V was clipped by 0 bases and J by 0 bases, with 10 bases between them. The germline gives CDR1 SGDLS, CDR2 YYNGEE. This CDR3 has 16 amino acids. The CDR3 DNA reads TGTGCCAGCAGCGTAGCCCCGGAGACCTCTGGAAACACCATATATTTT. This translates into CASSVAPETSGNTIYF.

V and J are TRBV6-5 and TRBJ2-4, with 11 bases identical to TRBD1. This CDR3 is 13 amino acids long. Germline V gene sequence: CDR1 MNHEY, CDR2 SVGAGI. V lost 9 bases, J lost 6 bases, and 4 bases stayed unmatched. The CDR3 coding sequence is TGTGCCAGTTCAGGACAGGGGGCAAACATTCAGTACTTC. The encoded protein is CASSGQGANIQYF.

CDR3 amino acids: CATSPYPGGGDGGYTF. CDR3 DNA: TGTGCCACCAGCCCTTACCCCGGGGGCGGAGACGGAGGCTACACCTTC. The chain uses TRBV15 and TRBJ1-2; TRBD1 might be the D (6 bases). Germline CDR1 and CDR2: LNHNV and YYDKDF (reference sequence). The ends were cut back, 5 bases at V and 8 bases at J, with 24 bases in the middle. This CDR3 contains 16 residues.

The CDR3 bases are TGTGCCAGCAGCGTACAGGGGTATGGCTACACCTTC. As protein: CASSVQGYGYTF. The rearrangement uses TRBV7-8 and TRBJ1-2; 7 nucleotides agree with TRBD1. The germline V gene has CDR1 SGHVS and CDR2 FQNEAQ. V gave up 5 bases and J gave up 5 bases; unmatched junction bases: 2. The CDR3 extends over 12 amino acids.

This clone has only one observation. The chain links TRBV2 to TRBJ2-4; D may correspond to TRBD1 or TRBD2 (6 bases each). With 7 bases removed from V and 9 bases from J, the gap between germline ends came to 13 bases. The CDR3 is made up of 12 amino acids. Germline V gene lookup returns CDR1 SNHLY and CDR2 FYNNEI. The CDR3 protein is CASTGGSGIQYF. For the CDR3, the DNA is TGTGCCAGCACCGGGGGCTCTGGCATTCAGTACTTC. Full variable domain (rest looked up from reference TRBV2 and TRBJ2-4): EPEVTQTPSHQVTQMGQEVILRCVPISNHLYFYWYRQILGQKVEFLVSFYNNEISEKSEIFDDQFSVERPDGSNFTLKIRSTKLEDSAMYFCASTGGSGIQYFGAGTRLSVL.

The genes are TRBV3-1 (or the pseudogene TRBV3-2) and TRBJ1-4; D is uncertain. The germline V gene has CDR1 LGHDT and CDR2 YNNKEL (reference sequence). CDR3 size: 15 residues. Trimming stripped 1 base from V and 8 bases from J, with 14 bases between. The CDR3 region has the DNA TGTGCCAGCAGCCAAGGACGGGAGGTCTGGGAAAAACTGTTTTTT. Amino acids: CASSQGREVWEKLFF.

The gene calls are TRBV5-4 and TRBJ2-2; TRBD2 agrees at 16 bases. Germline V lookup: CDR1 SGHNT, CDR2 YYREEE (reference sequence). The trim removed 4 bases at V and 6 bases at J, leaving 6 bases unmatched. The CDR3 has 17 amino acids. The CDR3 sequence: CASSAPGLAGGAGELFF. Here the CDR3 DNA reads TGTGCCAGCAGCGCTCCGGGACTAGCGGGAGGGGCCGGGGAGCTGTTTTTT.

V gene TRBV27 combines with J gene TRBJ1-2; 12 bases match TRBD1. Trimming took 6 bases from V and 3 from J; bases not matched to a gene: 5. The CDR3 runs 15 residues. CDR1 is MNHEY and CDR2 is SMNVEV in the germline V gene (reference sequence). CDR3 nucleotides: TGTGCCAGCAGGCCGGGACAGGGGGCCTACTATGGCTACACCTTC. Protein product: CASRPGQGAYYGYTF.

CDR3 DNA sequence: TGTGCCAGCAGCTCCCGCCCACCCAACACTGAAGCTTTCTTT. Protein: CASSSRPPNTEAFF. The chain has TRBV5-6 and TRBJ1-1; no clear D gene. The germline V and J ends were trimmed by 3 bases and 2 bases, with 11 bases remaining between them. Per germline, CDR1 SGHDT and CDR2 YYEEEE. The CDR3 extends over 14 amino acids.

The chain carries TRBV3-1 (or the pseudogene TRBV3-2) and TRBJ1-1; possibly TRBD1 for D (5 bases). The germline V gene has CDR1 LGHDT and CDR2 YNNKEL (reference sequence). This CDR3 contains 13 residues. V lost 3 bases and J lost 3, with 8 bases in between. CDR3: CASSHQGYTEAFF. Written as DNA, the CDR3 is TGTGCCAGCAGCCATCAGGGTTACACTGAAGCTTTCTTT.

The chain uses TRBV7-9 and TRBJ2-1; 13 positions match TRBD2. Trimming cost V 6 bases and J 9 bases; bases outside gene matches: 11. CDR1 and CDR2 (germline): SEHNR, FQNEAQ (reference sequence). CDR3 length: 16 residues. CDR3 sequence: CASRTPGTSGTGEQFF. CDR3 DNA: TGTGCCAGCAGAACCCCCGGGACTAGCGGGACAGGTGAGCAGTTCTTC.

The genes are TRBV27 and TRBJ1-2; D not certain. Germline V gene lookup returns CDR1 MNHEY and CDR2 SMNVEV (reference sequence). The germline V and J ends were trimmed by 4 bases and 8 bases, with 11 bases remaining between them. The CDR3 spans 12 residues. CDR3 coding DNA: TGTGCCAGCAGTTCCTCTCGAAAGGGCTACACCTTC. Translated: CASSSSRKGYTF.

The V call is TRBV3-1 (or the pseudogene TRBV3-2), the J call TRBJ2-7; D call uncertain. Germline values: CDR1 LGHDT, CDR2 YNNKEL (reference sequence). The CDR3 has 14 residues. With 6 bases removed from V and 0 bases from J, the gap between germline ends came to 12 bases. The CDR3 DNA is TGTGCCAGCAGGGCGGCAACTCTCTCCTACGAGCAGTACTTC. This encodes CASRAATLSYEQYF.

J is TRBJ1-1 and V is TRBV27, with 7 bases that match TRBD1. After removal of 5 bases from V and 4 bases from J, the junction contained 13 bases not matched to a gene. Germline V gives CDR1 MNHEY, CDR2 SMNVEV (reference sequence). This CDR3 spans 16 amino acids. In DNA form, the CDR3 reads TGTGCCAGCAGTCCCTACATAGGGGGCTACGGCACTGAAGCTTTCTTT. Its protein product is CASSPYIGGYGTEAFF.

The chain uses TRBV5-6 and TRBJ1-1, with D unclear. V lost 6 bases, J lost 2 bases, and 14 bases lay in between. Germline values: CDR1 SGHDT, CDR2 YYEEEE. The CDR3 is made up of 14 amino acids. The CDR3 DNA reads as TGTGCCAGCACCTACCCCGGAGGAAACACTGAAGCTTTCTTT. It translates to CASTYPGGNTEAFF.

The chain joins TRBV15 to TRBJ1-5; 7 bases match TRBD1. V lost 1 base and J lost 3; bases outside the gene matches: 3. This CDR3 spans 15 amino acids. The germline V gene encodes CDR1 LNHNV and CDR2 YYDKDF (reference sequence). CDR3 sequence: CATSRADRVNQPQHF. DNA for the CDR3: TGTGCCACCAGCAGAGCTGACAGGGTCAATCAGCCCCAGCATTTT.

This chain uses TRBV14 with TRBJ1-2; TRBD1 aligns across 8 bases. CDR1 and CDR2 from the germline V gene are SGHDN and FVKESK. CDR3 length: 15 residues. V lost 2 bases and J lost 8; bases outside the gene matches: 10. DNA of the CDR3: TGTGCCAGCAGCCAATATACAGGACAGGGACAAGGCTACACCTTC. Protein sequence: CASSQYTGQGQGYTF. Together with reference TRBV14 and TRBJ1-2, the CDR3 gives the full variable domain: EAGVTQFPSHSVIEKGQTVTLRCDPISGHDNLYWYRRVMGKEIKFLLHFVKESKQDESGMPNNRFLAERTGGTYSTLKVQPAELEDSGVYFCASSQYTGQGQGYTFGSGTRLTVV.

This chain's CDR3 is CASSKKSLGLAGGRELFF. As DNA, the CDR3 is TGTGCCAGCAGCAAAAAATCCCTCGGACTAGCGGGAGGCCGGGAGCTGTTTTTT. V usage is TRBV7-8 and J usage is TRBJ2-2; the match to TRBD2 covers 14 bases. V was clipped by 5 bases and J by 9 bases; unmatched bases: 14. The CDR3 is 18 residues long. Germline V gene sequence: CDR1 SGHVS, CDR2 FQNEAQ.

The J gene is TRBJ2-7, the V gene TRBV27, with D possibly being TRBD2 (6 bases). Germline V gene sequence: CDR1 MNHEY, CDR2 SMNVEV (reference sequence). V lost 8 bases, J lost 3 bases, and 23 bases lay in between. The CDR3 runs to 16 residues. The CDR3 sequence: CASRPPPGTGNYEQYF. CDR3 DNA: TGTGCCAGCCGGCCTCCTCCTGGGACTGGCAACTACGAGCAGTACTTC.

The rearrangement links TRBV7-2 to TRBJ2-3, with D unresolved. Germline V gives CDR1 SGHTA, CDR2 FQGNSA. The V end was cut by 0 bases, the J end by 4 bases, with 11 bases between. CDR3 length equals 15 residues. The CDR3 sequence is CASSLAPFEADTQYF. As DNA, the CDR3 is TGTGCCAGCAGCTTAGCCCCCTTCGAGGCAGATACGCAGTATTTT.

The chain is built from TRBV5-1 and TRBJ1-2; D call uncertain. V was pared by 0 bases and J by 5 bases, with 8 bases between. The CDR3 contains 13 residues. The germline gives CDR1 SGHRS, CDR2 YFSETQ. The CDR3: CASSLDERYGYTF. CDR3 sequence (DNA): TGCGCCAGCAGCTTGGACGAGAGGTATGGCTACACCTTC.

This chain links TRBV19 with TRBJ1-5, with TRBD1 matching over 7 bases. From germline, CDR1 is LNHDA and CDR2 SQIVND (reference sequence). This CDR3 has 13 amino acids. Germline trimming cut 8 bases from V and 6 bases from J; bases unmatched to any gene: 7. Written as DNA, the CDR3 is TGTGCCAGTCCTGCGAACAGGGGTCAGCCCCAGCATTTT. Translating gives CASPANRGQPQHF.

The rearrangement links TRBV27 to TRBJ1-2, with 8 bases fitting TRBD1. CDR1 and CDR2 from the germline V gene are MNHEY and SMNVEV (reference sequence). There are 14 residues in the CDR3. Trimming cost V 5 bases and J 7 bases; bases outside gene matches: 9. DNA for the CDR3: TGTGCCAGCAGTCCCTATGGGACAGGTAGTGGCTACACCTTC. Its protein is CASSPYGTGSGYTF.